This T cell receptor beta chain was captured by sequencing in a study of OX40 agonist ivuxolimab in advanced cancers. V lost 3 bases, J lost 8 bases, and 8 bases lay in between. Germline V lookup: CDR1 DFQATT, CDR2 SNEGSKA (reference sequence). CDR3 length equals 11 residues. Generated by immunoSEQ multiplex PCR, the TCRdb table keeps only in-frame clones and is missing some. Of about 37,000 clones listed, approximately 90% are singletons. The sequenced sample was CD4+ or CD8+ T cells sorted from blood, obtained in a trial of the OX40 agonist ivuxolimab. The chain combines TRBV20-1 with TRBJ2-1; D is unclear. The clonotype comes from an adult with an advanced solid tumor such as melanoma, head and neck, liver or kidney cancer. The DNA for the CDR3 is TGCAGTGCTAGTGTGGACGATGAGCAGTTCTTC. It is translated as CSASVDDEQFF.